Presented here are 7 T cell receptor beta chains from one specimen sequenced in a study of T-cell memory formation after mild COVID-19. TCRdb processed the 5' RACE reads anew with MiXCR; each CDR3 protein has one entry. The table has about 560,000 distinct CDR3 sequences, less than 25% seen once. Sequencing was performed on PBMCs or a T cell subset sorted from them (not recorded which). These receptors were collected from an adult woman who had mild COVID-19 (a few samples of this study predate the infection). Cell type and time point are not known.

The table lists this clonotype with a few counts. The chain recombines TRBV14 with TRBJ2-3; D is ambiguous. CDR1 and CDR2 from the germline V gene are SGHDN and FVKESK. V was trimmed by 2 bases and J by 4 bases, leaving 4 bases between them. The CDR3 is 12 residues long. The DNA for the CDR3 is TGTGCCAGCAGCCAACAGTCAGATACGCAGTATTTT. Its protein is CASSQQSDTQYF. Supplemented by reference TRBV14 and TRBJ2-3, the full variable domain reads EAGVTQFPSHSVIEKGQTVTLRCDPISGHDNLYWYRRVMGKEIKFLLHFVKESKQDESGMPNNRFLAERTGGTYSTLKVQPAELEDSGVYFCASSQQSDTQYFGPGTRLTVL.

The gene calls are TRBV6-5 and TRBJ1-5; unclear D gene. The CDR3 sequence is 14 residues long. Germline CDR1 MNHEY, CDR2 SVGAGI. The V end lost 6 bases, the J end lost 3 bases, and 12 bases lay between the germline ends. CDR3 region: CASRDGGSNQPQHF. The DNA for the CDR3 is TGTGCCAGCAGGGACGGTGGGTCCAATCAGCCCCAGCATTTT.

The V gene is TRBV27, the J gene TRBJ1-2; D is perhaps TRBD1 (5 bases). This CDR3 is 14 amino acids long. V lost 3 bases and J 2 bases, leaving 10 bases between the germline ends. Germline-derived CDR1 and CDR2 are MNHEY and SMNVEV (reference sequence). CDR3: CASSLRRQNYGYTF. The CDR3 DNA sequence: TGTGCCAGCAGTTTGCGGAGACAGAACTATGGCTACACCTTC.

In this sample, this clonotype turned up a few times. V is TRBV12-3 or TRBV12-4 and J is TRBJ1-4; 7 nucleotides align to TRBD1. V trimming: 8 bases; J trimming: 4 bases; junction bases outside the gene matches: 10. The CDR3 is 15 residues long. The CDR3 bases are TGTGCCAGCGGAAAACAGGGGACGGTTAATGAAAAACTGTTTTTT. It translates to CASGKQGTVNEKLFF.

This chain joins TRBV12-3 or TRBV12-4 and TRBJ2-5; D ambiguous. The CDR3 extends over 13 amino acids. Trimming shortened V by 5 bases and J by 2 bases, and 9 bases separated the two germline ends. For the CDR3, the DNA is TGTGCCAGCAGTCCCGTTAGTCAAGAGACCCAGTACTTC. As protein: CASSPVSQETQYF.

This clonotype was recorded a few times. The chain links TRBV5-1 to TRBJ2-2; no clear D gene. The CDR3 extends over 16 amino acids. Trimming pared 3 bases from V and 0 bases from J, leaving 12 bases between. In germline, CDR1 is SGHRS, CDR2 YFSETQ. CDR3 DNA sequence: TGCGCCAGCAGCTCTCAAGTTACATCGAACACCGGGGAGCTGTTTTTT. This gives the protein CASSSQVTSNTGELFF.

The rearrangement joins TRBV10-3 to TRBJ1-1; no firm D call. The V gene's germline CDR1 is ENHRY and CDR2 SYGVKD. CDR3 length equals 15 residues. Trimming cost V 2 bases and J 0 bases, with 10 bases left between them. This CDR3 is CAISEEVTLNTEAFF. Written as DNA, the CDR3 is TGTGCCATCAGTGAGGAGGTGACTTTGAACACTGAAGCTTTCTTT.